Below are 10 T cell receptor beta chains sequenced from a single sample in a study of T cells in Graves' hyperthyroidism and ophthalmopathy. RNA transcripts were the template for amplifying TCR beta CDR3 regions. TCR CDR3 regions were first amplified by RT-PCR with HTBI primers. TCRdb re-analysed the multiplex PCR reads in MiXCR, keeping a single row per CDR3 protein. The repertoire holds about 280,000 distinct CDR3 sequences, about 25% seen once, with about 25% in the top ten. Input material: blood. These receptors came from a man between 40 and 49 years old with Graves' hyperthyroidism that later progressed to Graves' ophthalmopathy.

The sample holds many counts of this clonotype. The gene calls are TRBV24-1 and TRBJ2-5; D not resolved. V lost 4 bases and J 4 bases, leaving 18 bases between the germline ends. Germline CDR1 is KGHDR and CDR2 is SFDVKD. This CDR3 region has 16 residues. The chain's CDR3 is CATSDRTLEDGETQYF. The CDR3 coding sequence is TGTGCCACCAGTGACCGAACCTTAGAGGATGGAGAGACCCAGTACTTC.

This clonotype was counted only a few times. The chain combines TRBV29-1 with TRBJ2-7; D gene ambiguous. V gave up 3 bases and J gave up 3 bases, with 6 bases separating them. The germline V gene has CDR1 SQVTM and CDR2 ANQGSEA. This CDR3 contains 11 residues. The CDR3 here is CSVDGGYEQYF. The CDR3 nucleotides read TGCAGCGTTGATGGTGGCTACGAGCAGTACTTC.

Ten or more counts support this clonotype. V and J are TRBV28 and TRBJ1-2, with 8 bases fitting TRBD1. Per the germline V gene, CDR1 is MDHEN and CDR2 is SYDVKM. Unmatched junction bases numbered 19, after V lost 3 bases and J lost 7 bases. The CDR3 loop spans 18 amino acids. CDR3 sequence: CASSFRGPSTGQGGGYTF. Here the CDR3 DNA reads TGTGCCAGCAGTTTCCGGGGGCCGTCTACTGGACAGGGCGGTGGCTACACCTTC.

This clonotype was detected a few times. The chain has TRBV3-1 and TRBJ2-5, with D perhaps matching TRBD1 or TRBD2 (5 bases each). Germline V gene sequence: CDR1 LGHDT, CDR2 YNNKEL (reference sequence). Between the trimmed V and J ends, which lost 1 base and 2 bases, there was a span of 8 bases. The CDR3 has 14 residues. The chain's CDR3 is CASSQVGEQETQYF. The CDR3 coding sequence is TGTGCCAGCAGCCAAGTGGGGGAACAAGAGACCCAGTACTTC.

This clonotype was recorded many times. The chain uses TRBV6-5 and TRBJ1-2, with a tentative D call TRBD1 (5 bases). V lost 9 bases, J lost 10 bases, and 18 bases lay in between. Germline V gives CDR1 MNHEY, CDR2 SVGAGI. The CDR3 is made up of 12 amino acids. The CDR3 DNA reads TGTGCCAGTCGACTGGGGGTTGGCCTCTACACCTTC. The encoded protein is CASRLGVGLYTF.

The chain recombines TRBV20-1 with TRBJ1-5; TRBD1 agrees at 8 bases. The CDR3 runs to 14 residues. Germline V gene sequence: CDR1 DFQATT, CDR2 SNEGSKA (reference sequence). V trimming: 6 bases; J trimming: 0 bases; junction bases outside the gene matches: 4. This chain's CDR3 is CSAWDRNSNQPQHF. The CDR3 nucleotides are TGCAGTGCCTGGGACAGGAATAGCAATCAGCCCCAGCATTTT.

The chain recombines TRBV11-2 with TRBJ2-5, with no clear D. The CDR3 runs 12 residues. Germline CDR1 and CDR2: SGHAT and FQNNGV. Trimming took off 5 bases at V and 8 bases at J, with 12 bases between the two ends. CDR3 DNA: TGTGCCAGCAGCCCTACTCTGGGAACCCAGTACTTC. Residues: CASSPTLGTQYF.

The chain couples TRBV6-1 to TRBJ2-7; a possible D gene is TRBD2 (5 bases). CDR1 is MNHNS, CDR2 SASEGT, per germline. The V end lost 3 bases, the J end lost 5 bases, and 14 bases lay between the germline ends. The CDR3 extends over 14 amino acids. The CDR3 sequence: CASSEETRYHEQYF. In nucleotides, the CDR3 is TGTGCCAGCAGTGAGGAAACTAGGTACCACGAGCAGTACTTC.

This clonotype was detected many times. CDR3 sequence (DNA): TGTGCCAGCAGCCCCACCCGGGCGGGAGGTAACTACGAGCAGTACTTC. Translated, it gives CASSPTRAGGNYEQYF. The J gene is TRBJ2-7, the V gene TRBV13; 8 bases agree with TRBD2. Germline V gives CDR1 PRHDT, CDR2 FYEKMQ (reference sequence). CDR3 size: 16 residues. Trimming took 5 bases from V and 3 from J; bases not matched to a gene: 12.

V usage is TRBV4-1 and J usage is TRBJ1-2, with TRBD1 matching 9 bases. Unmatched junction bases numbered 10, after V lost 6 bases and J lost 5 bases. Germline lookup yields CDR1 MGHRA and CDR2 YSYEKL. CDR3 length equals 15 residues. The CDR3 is CASRKPGQGSYGYTF. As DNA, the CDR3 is TGCGCCAGCAGGAAACCGGGACAGGGATCTTATGGCTACACCTTC.